Shown below are 11 T cell receptor beta chains from a single sample sequenced in a study of blood T cell repertoires in COVID-19. Some clones are missing from TCRdb's copy, which holds only in-frame ones; the method was immunoSEQ multiplex PCR. There are tens of thousands of clones in the sample; more than 75% occur only once, and around 5% lies in the top ten. Sequenced input: peripheral blood. Source of these receptors: a woman of 80 years or more with active COVID-19.

The chain combines TRBV13 with TRBJ2-3; TRBD2 aligns across 10 bases. This CDR3 is built from 18 residues. The V and J ends lost 3 bases and 2 bases, in that order; junction bases with no gene match: 11. Germline V CDR1 and CDR2: PRHDT, FYEKMQ (reference sequence). The CDR3, as DNA: TGTGCCAGCAGCTTCTCCCTAGCGGGAGAGGGAGCCACAGATACGCAGTATTTT. It translates to CASSFSLAGEGATDTQYF.

The genes are TRBV19 and TRBJ2-1; 10 bases fit TRBD2. Trimming removed 4 bases from V and 6 bases from J; junction bases left unmatched: 3. The germline CDR1 and CDR2 sequences are LNHDA and SQIVND (reference sequence). The CDR3 runs 14 residues. The CDR3 protein is CASSNGLAANEQFF. DNA for the CDR3: TGTGCCAGTAGTAACGGACTAGCGGCCAATGAGCAGTTCTTC.

The rearrangement uses TRBV9 and TRBJ2-3; tentatively, D is TRBD2 (5 bases). The CDR3 has 14 residues. Trimming took 0 bases from V and 5 from J, leaving 10 bases between them. Germline V gives CDR1 SGDLS, CDR2 YYNGEE. DNA for the CDR3: TGTGCCAGCAGCGTAGGTTACGGGGAAGATACGCAGTATTTT. It encodes CASSVGYGEDTQYF.

The gene calls are TRBV19 and TRBJ2-1, with D possibly being TRBD1 (5 bases). The CDR3 is 15 amino acids. V was cut by 2 bases and J by 7 bases, with 15 bases left in between. CDR1 and CDR2 (germline): LNHDA, SQIVND (reference sequence). The CDR3 coding sequence is TGTGCCAGTAGTATAAGGAAGCAGGGTGATAATGAGCAGTTCTTC. It specifies CASSIRKQGDNEQFF.

The J gene is TRBJ2-1, the V gene TRBV7-2; possible D gene TRBD1, 5 bases. The CDR3 contains 14 residues. Deletions cut 2 bases from V and 9 bases from J, with 14 bases between. CDR1 is SGHTA, CDR2 FQGNSA, per germline. CDR3 region: CASSLLSDQGEQFF. In nucleotides, the CDR3 is TGTGCCAGCAGCTTATTATCAGATCAGGGTGAGCAGTTCTTC.

This rearrangement joins TRBV11-1 to TRBJ1-1; D is ambiguous. Germline CDR1 SGHAT, CDR2 FQDESV (reference sequence). Trimming removed 5 bases from V and 0 bases from J, with 13 bases in between. CDR3 length: 15 amino acids. The CDR3 sequence is CASSREPILNTEAFF. CDR3 DNA: TGTGCCAGCAGCCGCGAGCCGATACTGAACACTGAAGCTTTCTTT.

The V gene is TRBV4-2, the J gene TRBJ2-3, with TRBD2 matching over 10 bases. V was clipped by 0 bases and J by 6 bases; unmatched bases: 6. This CDR3 region has 16 residues. Germline CDR1 reads LGHNA; CDR2 reads YNFKEQ. The CDR3 nucleotides are TGTGCCAGCAGCCAAGATCTTGCACTAGCGGGGGATACGCAGTATTTT. Its protein is CASSQDLALAGDTQYF.

The V gene is TRBV7-6, the J gene TRBJ2-1, with a tentative D call TRBD1 (6 bases). Trimming left V 5 bases short and J 9 bases short, with 20 bases between. Germline CDR1 reads SGHVS; CDR2 reads FNYEAQ. This CDR3 has 15 amino acids. The CDR3 nucleotides read TGTGCCAGCAGCCCCTATTCCAGGGGTGGCCTTGAGCAGTTCTTC. As protein: CASSPYSRGGLEQFF.

The chain recombines TRBV12-5 with TRBJ2-3, with D tentatively TRBD2 (5 bases). The germline V gene has CDR1 LGHNT and CDR2 FRNRAP. The V and J ends lost 5 bases and 8 bases respectively, with 14 bases between them. There are 13 residues in the CDR3. In DNA, the CDR3 is TGTGCTAGTGGTCTTTCGGGGATTGGTACGCAGTATTTT. It yields the protein CASGLSGIGTQYF.

The J gene is TRBJ2-1, the V gene TRBV9; 9 bases line up with TRBD2. This CDR3 is 15 amino acids long. Trimming took 2 bases from V and 6 from J; bases not matched to a gene: 6. CDR1 is SGDLS, CDR2 YYNGEE, per germline. The CDR3 DNA reads TGTGCCAGCAGCGTGGCGGGAGGGCCGGGCAATGAGCAGTTCTTC. It translates to CASSVAGGPGNEQFF. Variable domain in full (rest from reference TRBV9 and TRBJ2-1): DSGVTQTPKHLITATGQRVTLRCSPRSGDLSVYWYQQSLDQGLQFLIQYYNGEERAKGNILERFSAQQFPDLHSELNLSSLELGDSALYFCASSVAGGPGNEQFFGPGTRLTVL.

The chain employs TRBV6-5 and TRBJ1-2; tentative D call: TRBD1 (6 bases). Trimming removed 5 bases at V and 5 bases at J, with 12 bases between. The CDR3 is 13 amino acids. The germline V gene has CDR1 MNHEY and CDR2 SVGAGI. The CDR3 DNA reads TGTGCCAGCAGTCGACAGGCAGTATATGGCTACACCTTC. This sequence encodes CASSRQAVYGYTF.